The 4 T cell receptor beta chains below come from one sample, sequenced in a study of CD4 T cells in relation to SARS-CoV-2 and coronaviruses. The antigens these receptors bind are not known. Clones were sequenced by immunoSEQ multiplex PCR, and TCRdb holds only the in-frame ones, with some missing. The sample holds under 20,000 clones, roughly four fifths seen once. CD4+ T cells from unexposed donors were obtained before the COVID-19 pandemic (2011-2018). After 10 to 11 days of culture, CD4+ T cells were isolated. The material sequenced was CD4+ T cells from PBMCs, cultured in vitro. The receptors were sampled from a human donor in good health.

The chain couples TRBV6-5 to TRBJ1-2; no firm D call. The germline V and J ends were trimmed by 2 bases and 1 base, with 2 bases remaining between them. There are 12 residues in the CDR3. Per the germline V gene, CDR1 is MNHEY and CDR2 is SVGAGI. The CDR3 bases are TGTGCCAGCAGTTACGATAACTATGGCTACACCTTC. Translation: CASSYDNYGYTF.

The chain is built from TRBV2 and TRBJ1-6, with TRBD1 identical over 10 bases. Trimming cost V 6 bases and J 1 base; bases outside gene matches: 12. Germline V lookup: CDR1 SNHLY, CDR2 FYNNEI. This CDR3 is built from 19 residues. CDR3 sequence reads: CASSQSSRQGASYNSPLHF. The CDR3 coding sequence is TGTGCCAGCAGCCAAAGCTCTCGACAGGGGGCTTCCTATAATTCACCCCTCCACTTT.

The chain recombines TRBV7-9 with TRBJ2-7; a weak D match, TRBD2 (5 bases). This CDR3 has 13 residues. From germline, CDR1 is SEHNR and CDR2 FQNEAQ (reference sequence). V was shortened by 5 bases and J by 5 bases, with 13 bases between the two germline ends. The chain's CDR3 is CASSGGRVHEQYF. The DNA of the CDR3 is TGTGCCAGCAGCGGAGGAAGGGTCCACGAGCAGTACTTC. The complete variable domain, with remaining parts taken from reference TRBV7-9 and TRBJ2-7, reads DTGVSQNPRHKITKRGQNVTFRCDPISEHNRLYWYRQTLGQGPEFLTYFQNEAQLEKSRLLSDRFSAERPKGSFSTLEIQRTEQGDSAMYLCASSGGRVHEQYFGPGTRLTVT.

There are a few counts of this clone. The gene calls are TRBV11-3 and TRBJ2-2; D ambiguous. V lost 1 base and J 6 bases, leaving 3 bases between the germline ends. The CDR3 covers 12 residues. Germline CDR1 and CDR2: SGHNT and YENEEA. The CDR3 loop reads CASSLGAGELFF. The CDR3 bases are TGTGCCAGCAGCTTAGGGGCCGGGGAGCTGTTTTTT.